This record looks at one T cell receptor beta chain sequence and its context. What it binds is not known. As the method of synthesis, 5'RACE template switching with UMIs yielded TCR beta cDNA. TCRdb reprocessed the 5' RACE reads and keeps a single row for each CDR3 protein, giving no DNA. Its listing shows over 250,000 distinct CDR3 sequences. This record belongs to a study of T cells expressing NK-cell markers. Study-wide results and limits: A range of about 1.0-7.5% of CD8+ T cells consisted of dominant NKG2C+ clonotypes in a handful of donors.

There are 12 residues in the CDR3. V is TRBV12-3 or TRBV12-4 and J is TRBJ1-1; TCRdb gives TRBD1 as the D gene, but with no DNA this cannot be confirmed. Material: blood T cells: a sorted CD56 or NKG2C T cell subset, CD4+ or CD8+ T cells, or bulk PBMC T cells (not recorded which). The TCR was taken from a woman between 18 and 70 years old in good health. The CDR3: CASTRENTEAFF.